The 8 T cell receptor beta chains given below trace back to one sample, sequenced in a study of T cell changes during pregnancy in multiple sclerosis. TCRdb keeps only in-frame clones here, not all; method: immunoSEQ multiplex PCR. The sample has 50,000 to 65,000 clones; roughly 90% are singletons. Sequencing used peripheral blood, obtained in the first trimester of pregnancy. The receptors come from a female donor with multiple sclerosis, enrolled in a pregnancy study.

This chain connects TRBV27 to TRBJ2-5; 9 nucleotides agree with TRBD1. The V segment lost 3 bases and the J segment 10 bases; nucleotides outside the gene matches: 6. The CDR3 consists of 13 residues. Germline loops: CDR1 MNHEY, CDR2 SMNVEV (reference sequence). CDR3 sequence: CASSFTGTGNQYF. In DNA, the CDR3 is TGTGCCAGCAGTTTCACCGGGACAGGGAACCAGTACTTC.

The chain uses TRBV5-1 and TRBJ2-1, with D perhaps matching TRBD1 (6 bases). Germline V lookup: CDR1 SGHRS, CDR2 YFSETQ. Trimming pared 6 bases from V and 2 bases from J, leaving 21 bases between. This CDR3 has 17 residues. CDR3 sequence (DNA): TGCGCCAGCACCCGGACAGACCATCCCTTAGCCTACAATGAGCAGTTCTTC. Amino acids: CASTRTDHPLAYNEQFF.

The chain employs TRBV10-1 and TRBJ2-7; TRBD1 aligns across 10 bases. J was trimmed by 6 bases and V by 6 bases; bases with no gene match: 5. This CDR3 spans 13 amino acids. Germline loops: CDR1 WNHNN, CDR2 SYGVQD (reference sequence). The CDR3 protein is CASSDRGRSEQYF. The DNA of the CDR3 is TGCGCCAGCAGCGACAGGGGGCGTAGCGAGCAGTACTTC.

This clone appeared once. This chain connects TRBV18 to TRBJ2-1; 10 nucleotides align to TRBD1. Per germline, CDR1 KGHSH and CDR2 LQKENI. There are 15 residues in the CDR3. The trim removed 6 bases at V and 8 bases at J, leaving 10 bases unmatched. In DNA, the CDR3 is TGTGCCAGCTCGCCGGGACAGGGGAGAGGACATGAGCAGTTCTTC. This translates into CASSPGQGRGHEQFF.

This clone was seen at least ten times. CDR3 in amino acids: CASSEPSGRRGDEQFF. The CDR3 DNA reads as TGTGCCAGCAGTGAACCGAGCGGGAGGAGGGGGGATGAGCAGTTCTTC. V and J are TRBV6-1 and TRBJ2-1, with TRBD2 matching 9 bases. This CDR3 region has 16 residues. With 2 bases clipped from V and 8 bases from J, the junction kept 10 bases outside the gene matches. CDR1 is MNHNS and CDR2 is SASEGT in the germline V gene.

The gene calls are TRBV7-2 and TRBJ2-6; D ambiguous. CDR3 length equals 16 residues. Germline CDR1 and CDR2: SGHTA and FQGNSA. V was shortened by 2 bases and J by 0 bases, with 8 bases between the two germline ends. CDR3 coding DNA: TGTGCCAGCAGCTTACAGGTTTCCTCTGGGGCCAACGTCCTGACTTTC. Translating gives CASSLQVSSGANVLTF. The variable domain in full, with the rest retrieved from reference TRBV7-2 and TRBJ2-6, is GAGVSQSPSNKVTEKGKDVELRCDPISGHTALYWYRQSLGQGLEFLIYFQGNSAPDKSGLPSDRFSAERTGGSVSTLTIQRTQQEDSAVYLCASSLQVSSGANVLTFGAGSRLTVL.

The genes are TRBV5-1 and TRBJ2-1; 9 bases match TRBD2. Losses at the gene ends were 5 bases for V and 8 bases for J; bases not matched to a gene: 14. This CDR3 has 16 residues. Germline assignment: CDR1 SGHRS and CDR2 YFSETQ. The CDR3 nucleotides are TGCGCCAGCAGGGACGGGGCTAGCGGGACGGTGGATGAGCAGTTCTTC. This sequence encodes CASRDGASGTVDEQFF.

The chain recombines TRBV7-9 with TRBJ2-7; 8 nucleotides agree with TRBD1. The CDR3 loop spans 14 amino acids. Losses at the gene ends were 6 bases for V and 6 bases for J; bases not matched to a gene: 10. CDR1 SEHNR and CDR2 FQNEAQ come from the germline V gene (reference sequence). CDR3 nucleotide sequence: TGTGCCAGCAGTTCGGACAGGGAGGCTCTCGAGCAGTACTTC. Amino acids: CASSSDREALEQYF.